This T cell receptor beta chain was captured in a study of T cell repertoires in cytomegalovirus infection. Study at large: Both a matching HLA type and CMV infection were indicated by public TCR beta signatures.

TCRdb analysed the reads with MiXCR anew, one entry per CDR3 protein. The sample has fewer than 850,000 distinct CDR3 sequences, 25% to 35% seen once. This clonotype was seen more than once but under ten times. Its specificity is unknown. The CDR3 is 14 amino acids. V was clipped by 5 bases and J by 3 bases, with 13 bases between them. Germline-derived CDR1 and CDR2 are SEHNR and FQNEAQ (reference sequence). This clonotype originated in a human donor in good health (CMV status not recorded). Some clones in this sample may be carry-over from other donors' samples. The rearrangement uses TRBV7-9 and TRBJ1-1; D ambiguous. The specimen was cultured CD8+ T cells from PBMCs, collected from culture after CMV antigen stimulation. CDR3 sequence: CASSEPRVDTEAFF. As DNA, the CDR3 is TGTGCCAGCAGCGAGCCCCGGGTTGACACTGAAGCTTTCTTT.